This T cell receptor (beta chain) was found in a study of early T cells in non-severe SARS-CoV-2 infection. Study summary: Sequencing of unsorted whole blood was done on bulk RNA, leaving chains unpaired.

TCRdb itself ran the 5' RACE reads through MiXCR, one entry per CDR3 protein. Counted here are 100,000 to 150,000 distinct CDR3 sequences, 15% occurring once; the ten biggest clones make up around a fifth. The sample holds many counts of this clonotype. CDR1 is DFQATT, CDR2 SNEGSKA, per germline (reference sequence). The CDR3 is made up of 11 amino acids. Trimming cost V 6 bases and J 16 bases, with 19 bases left between them. The sequence derives from an adult who was a healthcare worker with PCR-confirmed SARS-CoV-2 infection or an uninfected control (not recorded which). The rearrangement uses TRBV20-1 and TRBJ2-1; D possibly matches TRBD1 or TRBD2 (5 bases each). Sequencing input: whole blood. CDR3 coding DNA: TGCAGTGCGACAGTAGCGACCTTGCAATTCTTC. Translated: CSATVATLQFF.